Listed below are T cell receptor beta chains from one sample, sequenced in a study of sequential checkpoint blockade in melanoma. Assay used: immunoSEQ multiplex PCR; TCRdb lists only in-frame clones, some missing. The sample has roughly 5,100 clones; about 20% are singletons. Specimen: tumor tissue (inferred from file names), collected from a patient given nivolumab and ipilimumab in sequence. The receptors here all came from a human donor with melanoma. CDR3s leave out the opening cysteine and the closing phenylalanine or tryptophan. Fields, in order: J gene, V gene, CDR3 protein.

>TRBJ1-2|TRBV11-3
ASSLSSGNPYGYT
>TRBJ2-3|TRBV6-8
ASSRAQPSTDTQY
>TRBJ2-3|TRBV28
ASSLKGATTDTQY
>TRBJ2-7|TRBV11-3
ASSWRAGGLPYEQY
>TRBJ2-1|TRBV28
ASSLPPFSYNEQF
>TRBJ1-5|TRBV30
AWSAGLGSNQPQH
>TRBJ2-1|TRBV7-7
ASSPRTSGGLEQF
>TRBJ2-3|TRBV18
ASSSTLTDTQY
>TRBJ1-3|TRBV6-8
ASSYSQGTGSSGNTIY
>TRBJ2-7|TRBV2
ASSEGSAYEQY
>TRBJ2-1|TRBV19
ASSRSSGGYNEQF
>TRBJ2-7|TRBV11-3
ASSAGTAVTYEQY
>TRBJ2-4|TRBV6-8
ASGFLGGIQY
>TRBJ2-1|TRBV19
ASSPKGGSFYNEQF
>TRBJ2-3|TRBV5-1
ASSGAGGSTDTQY
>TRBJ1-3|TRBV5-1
ASSLAGTGIGNTIY